A single sample gave rise to the 10 T cell receptor beta chains below, sequenced in a study of shared clonotypes between healthy human individuals. Clones were read by immunoSEQ multiplex PCR, and TCRdb kept only the in-frame ones, dropping some. The sample lists 2,500,000 or so clones; around 93% were seen once. Sequencing was carried out using naive CD4+ T cells from PBMCs. The subset was: CD45RA+ positively selected. Source of these receptors: a man in his late teens or twenties in good health. Some clones in this sample may be carry-over from other donors' samples.

The chain uses TRBV5-1 and TRBJ2-7, with 10 bases aligning to TRBD1. This CDR3 comprises 15 residues. Germline CDR1 SGHRS, CDR2 YFSETQ. V shed 1 base and J 0 bases; nucleotides not matched to a gene: 1. The CDR3 DNA is TGCGCCAGCAGCTTGTGGGACAGGGGCTCCTACGAGCAGTACTTC. Translating gives CASSLWDRGSYEQYF.

The gene calls are TRBV7-8 and TRBJ2-2, with 14 bases fitting TRBD2. V gave up 5 bases and J gave up 5 bases; unmatched junction bases: 10. Germline CDR1 and CDR2: SGHVS and FQNEAQ. The CDR3 runs 18 residues. DNA for the CDR3: TGTGCCAGCAGCACGCCGGGACTAGCGGGAGTGTTAACCGGGGAGCTGTTTTTT. Translating gives CASSTPGLAGVLTGELFF.

The chain has TRBV5-8 and TRBJ1-5, with D possibly being TRBD1 (5 bases). Germline CDR1 reads SGHTS; CDR2 reads YDEGEE. The CDR3 consists of 16 residues. V lost 1 base and J 9 bases, leaving 20 bases between the germline ends. In nucleotides, the CDR3 is TGTGCCAGCAGCTTGCTTTGGGCAGGGCGGGTCCGGCCCCAGCATTTT. It codes for CASSLLWAGRVRPQHF.

The chain recombines TRBV23-1 with TRBJ2-7; possibly TRBD2 for D (5 bases). TRBV23-1 is filed as an ORF, its function uncertain. This CDR3 contains 14 residues. The ends were cut back, 3 bases at V and 6 bases at J, with 15 bases in the middle. The CDR3 DNA reads as TGCGCCAGCAGTCATCTAGCCATGGATGGCGAGCAGTACTTC. This sequence encodes CASSHLAMDGEQYF.

The rearrangement links TRBV4-1 to TRBJ2-5; 7 bases agree with TRBD2. Germline V gene sequence: CDR1 MGHRA, CDR2 YSYEKL. V trimming: 0 bases; J trimming: 4 bases; junction bases outside the gene matches: 11. The CDR3 totals 17 residues. CDR3 bases: TGCGCCAGCAGCCAAGAGGGGACTACGCTTTATGGAGAGACCCAGTACTTC. It specifies CASSQEGTTLYGETQYF.

The chain joins TRBV18 to TRBJ1-1; D is uncertain. Germline CDR1 KGHSH, CDR2 LQKENI. The CDR3 runs to 17 residues. Between the trimmed V and J ends, which lost 5 bases and 5 bases, there was a span of 24 bases. The CDR3, as DNA: TGTGCCAGCTCATCTACCCGGGATCTAGCTTGGGGAACTGAAGCTTTCTTT. Its translation: CASSSTRDLAWGTEAFF.

This sequence joins TRBV18 and TRBJ1-2, with TRBD1 identical over 7 bases. V shed 4 bases, J shed 6 bases, and the junction held 8 bases outside the gene matches. The CDR3 contains 14 residues. The germline V gene has CDR1 KGHSH and CDR2 LQKENI. CDR3 DNA sequence: TGTGCCAGCTCACGCGAAGGGACAGCGGATGGCTACACCTTC. This gives the protein CASSREGTADGYTF.

Only one count was recorded for this clone. The V and J genes are TRBV28 and TRBJ1-5, with D unclear. Germline CDR1 and CDR2: MDHEN and SYDVKM. Trimming shortened V by 4 bases and J by 7 bases, and 11 bases separated the two germline ends. The CDR3 has 13 amino acids. In DNA form, the CDR3 reads TGTGCCAGCAGTTATGGCCCTTGGCAGCCCCAGCATTTT. Amino acids: CASSYGPWQPQHF. The entire variable domain, with the rest obtained from reference TRBV28 and TRBJ1-5, is as follows: DVKVTQSSRYLVKRTGEKVFLECVQDMDHENMFWYRQDPGLGLRLIYFSYDVKMKEKGDIPEGYSVSREKKERFSLILESASTNQTSMYLCASSYGPWQPQHFGDGTRLSIL.

The chain uses TRBV6-6 and TRBJ2-3; tentative D call: TRBD1 (6 bases). V was pared by 5 bases and J by 6 bases, with 15 bases between. In germline, CDR1 is MNHNY, CDR2 SVGAGI (reference sequence). This CDR3 spans 14 amino acids. The CDR3 DNA follows: TGTGCCAGCAGTCAAACCACAGGGCGCGATACGCAGTATTTT. Its protein product is CASSQTTGRDTQYF.

The chain combines TRBV9 with TRBJ2-1; 13 nucleotides agree with TRBD2. Germline trimming cut 2 bases from V and 8 bases from J; bases unmatched to any gene: 7. Germline CDR1 reads SGDLS; CDR2 reads YYNGEE. The CDR3 runs 16 residues. CDR3 amino acids: CASSVTSGRLGDEQFF. CDR3 DNA: TGTGCCAGCAGCGTGACTAGCGGGAGGTTGGGCGATGAGCAGTTCTTC.